The T cell receptor beta chain described here comes from a study of response to subunit inactivated influenza vaccine. The CDR3 totals 13 residues. V dropped 3 bases and J dropped 7 bases, with 12 bases sitting between them. Germline CDR1 reads SGHTA; CDR2 reads FQGNSA. TCRdb passed the RT-PCR reads through MiXCR, listing each CDR3 protein once. The data show around 490,000 distinct CDR3 sequences, roughly 8.2% seen once. Overall study results and limits: Few new T cells, the authors suggested, are recruited by each seasonal influenza vaccination.

This clonotype was found many times. Its antigen is unknown. The chain employs TRBV7-2 and TRBJ1-2; D remains unclear. The receptor was derived from a man aged 50 to 69 who received an inactivated influenza vaccine. The sample consisted of PBMCs from blood, taken around 25 months after vaccination. Here the CDR3 reads CASSFGSRFGYTF. The CDR3 coding sequence is TGTGCCAGCAGCTTCGGCAGCAGGTTTGGCTACACCTTC.